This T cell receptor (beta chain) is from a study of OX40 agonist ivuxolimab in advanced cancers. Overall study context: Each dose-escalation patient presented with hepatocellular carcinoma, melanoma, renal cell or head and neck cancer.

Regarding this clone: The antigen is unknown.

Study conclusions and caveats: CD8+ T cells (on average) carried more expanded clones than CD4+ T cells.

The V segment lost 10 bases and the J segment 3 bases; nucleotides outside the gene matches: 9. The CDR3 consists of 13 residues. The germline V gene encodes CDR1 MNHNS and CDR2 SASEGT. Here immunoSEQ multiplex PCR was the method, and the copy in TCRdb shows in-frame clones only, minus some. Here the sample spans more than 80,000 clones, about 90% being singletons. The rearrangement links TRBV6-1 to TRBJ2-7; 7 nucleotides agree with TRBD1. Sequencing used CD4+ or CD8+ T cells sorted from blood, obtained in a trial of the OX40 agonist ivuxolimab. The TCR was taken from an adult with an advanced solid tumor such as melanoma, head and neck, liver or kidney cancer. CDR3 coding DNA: TGTGCCATCTCAGGGGGAGTTGGCTACGAGCAGTACTTC. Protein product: CAISGGVGYEQYF.